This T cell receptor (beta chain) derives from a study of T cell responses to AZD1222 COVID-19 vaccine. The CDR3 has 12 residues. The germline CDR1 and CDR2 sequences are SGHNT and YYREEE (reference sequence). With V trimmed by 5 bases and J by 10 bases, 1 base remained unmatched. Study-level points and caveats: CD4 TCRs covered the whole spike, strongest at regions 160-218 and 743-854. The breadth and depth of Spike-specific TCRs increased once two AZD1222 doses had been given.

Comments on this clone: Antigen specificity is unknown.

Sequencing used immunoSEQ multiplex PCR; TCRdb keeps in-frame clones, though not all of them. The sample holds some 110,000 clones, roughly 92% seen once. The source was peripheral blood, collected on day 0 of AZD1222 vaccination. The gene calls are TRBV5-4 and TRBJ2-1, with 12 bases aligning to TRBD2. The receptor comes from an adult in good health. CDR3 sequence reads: CASSLAGGEQFF. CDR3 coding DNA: TGTGCCAGCAGTCTAGCGGGAGGGGAGCAGTTCTTC.